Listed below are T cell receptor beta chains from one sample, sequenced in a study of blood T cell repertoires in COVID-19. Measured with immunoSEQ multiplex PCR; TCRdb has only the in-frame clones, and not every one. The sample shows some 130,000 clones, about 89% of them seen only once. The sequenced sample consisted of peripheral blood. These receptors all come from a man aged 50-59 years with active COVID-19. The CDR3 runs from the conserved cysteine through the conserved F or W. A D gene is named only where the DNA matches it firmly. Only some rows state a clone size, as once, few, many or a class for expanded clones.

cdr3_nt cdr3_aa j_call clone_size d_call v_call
TGTGCCAGCAGTGACCGGGGGGAGAGCTCCTATAATTCACCCCTCCACTTT CASSDRGESSYNSPLHF TRBJ1-6 . . TRBV6-4
TGTGCCAGCAGCTTAGGGACAGGGGTTGATACGCAGTATTTT CASSLGTGVDTQYF TRBJ2-3 . TRBD1 TRBV7-9
TGTGCCAGCAGCTTCTCGACAGGGGGCATATATGGCTACACCTTC CASSFSTGGIYGYTF TRBJ1-2 . TRBD1 TRBV5-5
TGTGCCAGCAGTGAAGGAGGGGGATTCTATGGCTACACCTTC CASSEGGGFYGYTF TRBJ1-2 . . TRBV6-1
TGTGCCAGCAGCCCCGACAGTCTGGGTTCACCCCTCCACTTT CASSPDSLGSPLHF TRBJ1-6 . . TRBV7-3
TGTGCCAGCAGCTTACGCAGGGGGGATGAGCAGTTCTTC CASSLRRGDEQFF TRBJ2-1 . . TRBV11-3
TGTGCCAGCAGCCTCGTTGAGACCCAGTACTTC CASSLVETQYF TRBJ2-5 . . TRBV2
TGTGCCAGCAGCATAGGGACAGGGACAAACACCATATATTTT CASSIGTGTNTIYF TRBJ1-3 . TRBD1 TRBV7-2
TGTGCCACCACGGGCGGGGGCCAGCCCCAGCATTTT CATTGGGQPQHF TRBJ1-5 . . TRBV19
TGTGCCACCAGTTCCGGACAGCAAAATTCACCCCTCCACTTT CATSSGQQNSPLHF TRBJ1-6 . . TRBV24-1
TGTGCCAGCAGCGTAGAACCAACAGGGATCGGCGAGACCCAGTACTTC CASSVEPTGIGETQYF TRBJ2-5 once . TRBV9
TGTGCCAGCAGTTACTCGAGTGGTGTTACTCAGCCCCAGCATTTT CASSYSSGVTQPQHF TRBJ1-5 few . TRBV6-2/TRBV6-3
TGTGCTAGTGCTACTCACCTCGGGACAGCGAACACCGGGGAGCTGTTTTTT CASATHLGTANTGELFF TRBJ2-2 . TRBD1 TRBV12-5
TGTGCCAGCAGCTTACCCGGGACAGGACCTAATGAAAAACTGTTTTTT CASSLPGTGPNEKLFF TRBJ1-4 . TRBD1 TRBV5-6